Presented here are 8 T cell receptor beta chains from one specimen sequenced in a study of T cell repertoires and HLA-DP antigens. Repertoires were generated with immunoSEQ multiplex PCR, while TCRdb's copy carries only in-frame clones and drops some. The data show roughly 70,000 clones, about 80% seen once. These receptors have no identified antigens. What was sequenced was CD4+ T cells from PBMCs. Receptors were obtained from a man aged 55 to 69 in good health and CMV-seronegative.

The rearrangement uses TRBV9 and TRBJ2-2; D unresolved. CDR1 SGDLS and CDR2 YYNGEE come from the germline V gene. Trimming shortened V by 2 bases and J by 3 bases, and 8 bases separated the two germline ends. CDR3 length: 14 amino acids. CDR3 region: CASSVDPYTGELFF. The CDR3 DNA reads as TGTGCCAGCAGCGTGGACCCTTACACCGGGGAGCTGTTTTTT.

CDR3 sequence: CATSRAGSSYEQYF. The CDR3 bases are TGTGCCACCAGCAGAGCAGGGAGCTCCTACGAGCAGTACTTC. The chain uses TRBV15 and TRBJ2-7; tentatively, D is TRBD1 or TRBD2 (5 bases each). V was cut by 1 base and J by 0 bases, with 7 bases left in between. The CDR3 sequence is 14 residues long. Per germline, CDR1 LNHNV and CDR2 YYDKDF (reference sequence).

This chain links TRBV11-2 with TRBJ1-6; D is possibly TRBD1 (5 bases). The CDR3 runs to 16 residues. Trimming pared 5 bases from V and 7 bases from J, leaving 18 bases between. Looked up from germline, CDR1 is SGHAT and CDR2 is FQNNGV. CDR3 loop: CASSAGPPRGNSPLHF. In DNA, the CDR3 is TGTGCCAGCAGCGCCGGGCCCCCAAGGGGAAATTCACCCCTCCACTTT.

This clone occurred a few times. The chain couples TRBV29-1 to TRBJ2-1; 7 nucleotides line up with TRBD1. Looked up from germline, CDR1 is SQVTM and CDR2 is ANQGSEA. The J segment lost 4 bases and the V segment lost 7 bases, leaving 7 bases of the junction unmatched. The CDR3 runs to 13 residues. CDR3 sequence reads: CSALNRGYNEQFF. The CDR3 region has the DNA TGCAGCGCCCTGAACAGGGGTTACAATGAGCAGTTCTTC.

The chain carries TRBV5-1 and TRBJ2-1, with D unclear. CDR1 and CDR2 from the germline V gene are SGHRS and YFSETQ. CDR3 length: 17 residues. V shed 1 base and J shed 3 bases, with 17 bases lying between them. The CDR3 protein is CASSLSSGGSVYNEQFF. In DNA form, the CDR3 reads TGCGCCAGCAGCTTGTCCTCCGGCGGTTCTGTCTACAATGAGCAGTTCTTC.

This clone was seen a handful of times. The V and J genes are TRBV14 and TRBJ2-1; 12 bases line up with TRBD2. Losses at the gene ends were 6 bases for V and 6 bases for J; bases not matched to a gene: 9. The CDR3 is made up of 16 amino acids. Germline-derived CDR1 and CDR2 are SGHDN and FVKESK. CDR3 DNA: TGTGCCAGCAGTCCGAGGACTAGCGGGATGGTCAATGAGCAGTTCTTC. This sequence encodes CASSPRTSGMVNEQFF.

The genes are TRBV7-8 and TRBJ2-7; no clear D gene. Looked up from germline, CDR1 is SGHVS and CDR2 is FQNEAQ. The length of the CDR3 is 12 residues. V lost 5 bases to trimming and J lost 4 bases, with 9 bases between them. The CDR3 region is CASSPTPYEQYF. The CDR3 coding sequence is TGTGCCAGCAGCCCTACTCCGTACGAGCAGTACTTC. Looking up the rest from reference TRBV7-8 and TRBJ2-7 gives the full variable domain: GAGVSQSPRYKVAKRGQDVALRCDPISGHVSLFWYQQALGQGPEFLTYFQNEAQLDKSGLPSDRFFAERPEGSVSTLKIQRTQQEDSAVYLCASSPTPYEQYFGPGTRLTVT.

This clone showed up many times. This chain links TRBV29-1 with TRBJ1-2; 8 bases align to TRBD1. Germline V CDR1 and CDR2: SQVTM, ANQGSEA. Losses at the gene ends were 2 bases for V and 6 bases for J; bases not matched to a gene: 8. CDR3 length equals 14 residues. The CDR3 region has the DNA TGCAGCGTTGAACCTCCTGACAGGGGTGATGGCTACACCTTC. Translation gives CSVEPPDRGDGYTF.